This TCR beta chain was obtained from a study of T cells in Graves' hyperthyroidism and ophthalmopathy (dated by TCRdb to about 2019). The study in broad terms: Peripheral blood samples were taken at initial diagnosis, before any treatment was given. TCR V-J signatures able to tell the groups apart were searched for in a discovery cohort of 90 to 100 patients, of whom more than 40 had Graves' ophthalmopathy and roughly 57 had stable Graves' hyperthyroidism. Prospective prediction of ophthalmopathy was tested in an independent validation cohort of fewer than 20 hyperthyroidism patients and approximately 17 patients who later progressed to ophthalmopathy. The approximately 100 discovery patients were randomly divided into training and test sets at a 7:3 ratio. In roughly six Graves' hyperthyroidism patients, the study also compared T-cell repertoires from thyroid tissue with T-cell repertoires from blood. Following sampling, methimazole starting at 30 mg daily was given to hyperthyroidism patients, and high-dose intravenous methylprednisolone was given to ophthalmopathy patients. The paper reports TCR Vbeta CDR3 sequencing of roughly 140 peripheral blood samples: 43 ophthalmopathy, fewer than 85 hyperthyroidism and around 17 progressor patients. The research as a whole found: Most expanded thyroid clonotypes (frequency above 0.001) were also detected in blood, a finding suggesting that blood repertoires may reflect thyroid immune responses. In validation, progression to ophthalmopathy was predicted by the model with 55% to 71% sensitivity and roughly 76% specificity, a median of approximately 7.1 months before onset. Ophthalmopathy was separated from stable hyperthyroidism by a 13 V-J signature model, with approximately 86% sensitivity and approximately 81% specificity obtained in cross-validation and 80%/75% obtained in testing. Sample size was not statistically predetermined, and blinding of investigators to group allocation was not performed.

The sample holds many counts of this clonotype. Its binding antigen is unknown. Base qualities are not recorded, but no much larger clone differs from it by a single base. Ophthalmopathy patients had moderately to severely active disease, with a Clinical Activity Score of 3 or more, a NOSPECS grade of 4 or more, and a disease duration of less than 3 months. Exclusion was applied to patients with uncontrolled infections, other autoimmune diseases, pregnancy or lactation. Clinical symptoms, serum thyroxine and TRAb, thyroid ultrasound, and orbital computed tomography formed the basis for the diagnoses. Ficoll-Paque density gradient centrifugation was used to isolate PBMCs from around 10 ml of fresh peripheral blood. Total RNA was extracted with Trizol reagent, and quality was checked on an Agilent 2100 Bioanalyzer. Measured from the cysteine to the phenylalanine, the CDR3 is 16 residues long. Only the CDR3 DNA stays, 48 bases, in frame from base 1. CDR1 and CDR2 are read off the germline V gene as MDHEN and SYDVKM. Deletion took 2 bases off V and 0 bases off J, with a span of 13 bases between the germline ends.

TCR beta CDR3 regions were amplified from RNA transcripts. For the first round of RT-PCR on the TCR CDR3, the HTBI primer set was used together with the Qiagen OneStep RT-PCR kit. Libraries were constructed in a second round of multiplex PCR, after which size selection and purification were performed. The libraries were sequenced on an Illumina HiSeq2000 using paired-end 100 bp reads. The original pipeline was this. Raw data were processed with SOAPnuke, discarding reads with adapters, uncalled bases, mean Phred below 15, or no exact constant-primer or identifier match. High-quality paired reads were merged with COPE v1.2.5, and unique nucleotide sequences were defined as clonotypes. Clonotypes were aligned to IMGT TRBV, TRBD and TRBJ reference segments using MiTCR v1.1. The analysis was restricted to V-J combinations with a frequency above 0.0001, which together covered roughly 99% of the repertoires. The TCS score was defined as F50 (clonal expansion) divided by E x V (chaos), with BLOSUM62-based TCRdist calculated between CDR3 peptides within each V-J. Welch's t-statistics and random forest reduced several hundred V-J features to about 12, which were used in a naive Bayes classifier (R e1071). Through fastp at Q25 and MiXCR, TCRdb rebuilt clones from the public reads, retaining in-frame beta chains. Here each entry gathers all rows of one CDR3 protein and keeps the most common genes and DNA. TCRdb assigned the V and J calls; the authors' analysis was not used. The sample table contains 330,000 or so distinct CDR3 sequences; only one count was recorded for around 20% of them. The top ten clones comprise less than 45% of the sample.

The sequenced sample consisted of blood. The sequence was obtained from a man between 50 and 59 years old with Graves' ophthalmopathy. Recombination joined TRBV28 with TRBJ2-5; no D gene can be assigned with confidence. The DNA is as follows: TGTGCCAGCAGTTTACCTACCGGCGTGAACCAAGAGACCCAGTACTTC. It encodes CASSLPTGVNQETQYF.